This record concerns one TCR beta chain sequence. The junction differs from germline at one of its ends, possibly a read error. Produced via immunoSEQ multiplex PCR; TCRdb's table is partial and in-frame only. The sample carries 65,000 to 70,000 clones, 85% recorded once. The data derive from a study of blood T cell repertoires in COVID-19. Whole-study context: Sources were T cells, B-cell-depleted T cells, or PBMCs; the material itself was cDNA or gDNA.

This CDR3 contains 15 residues. Germline V gene sequence: CDR1 SGHVS, CDR2 FQNEAQ. The sample was peripheral blood. This clonotype was sampled from a man at least 80 years old with acute or convalescent COVID-19. This chain links TRBV7-8 with TRBJ1-1; possible D gene TRBD1, 6 bases. The CDR3 sequence is CASTLKGELNTEAFF. Here the CDR3 DNA reads TGTGCCAGCACCTTAAAGGGGGAACTGAACACTGAAGCTTTCTTT.